The entry that follows covers one T cell receptor beta chain sequence. The antigen it binds to is not known. Nothing much larger sits one base from this clone, and base qualities are not available. Receptor libraries were prepared by the immunoSEQ multiplex PCR assay. For the multiplex PCR, a mixture combining 60 forward primers for TCR Vbeta segments and 13 reverse primers for TCR Jbeta segments was used. A multiplex PCR assay on genomic DNA amplified the CDR3 region of rearranged TCR beta genes. The amplified TCR beta libraries were sequenced on the Illumina HiSeq System as 87-base-pair reads. The source study handled its data this way. In a later analysis, 80 million or so unique TCR beta chains were counted across the 500 to 700 repertoires, and roughly 10 million of these chains were shared by at least two donors. Raw reads were error-corrected and collapsed into unique sequences with a nearest-neighbor algorithm that merged closely related sequences to remove PCR and sequencing errors. V, D and J gene segments were assigned by aligning CDR3 sequences to IMGT reference sequences. For a sequence to be retained, a match of at least six nucleotides was required to both a V gene segment and a J gene segment. A rearrangement was called productive if the CDR3 had no stop codons and remained in frame with V and J, and every other rearrangement was called non-productive. CDR3 was defined according to IMGT convention as the region running from the second conserved V-encoded cysteine to the conserved J-encoded phenylalanine. Sequences without an unambiguous match to a single V gene segment were excluded from the earlier analysis of 587 of the donors. An earlier analysis of 587 of the donors classified V segments as functional when productive rearrangements were above 56.7% and as segregating when the standard deviation between donors was above 5%. A statistical classification framework was developed to diagnose cytomegalovirus status using the catalog of TCR beta chain sequences. A later analysis assigned V and J genes by comparing TCR nucleotide sequences with IMGT/GENE-DB human TR gene sequences. Using the TCRdist pipeline, a later analysis assigned CDR3 sequences along with most-parsimonious VDJ recombination scenarios. In a later analysis, each TCR beta chain was defined by its CDR3 amino acid sequence together with its V-gene family, and reads without a unique V-gene family were excluded. In a later analysis, approximately 590 highly shared, low-generation-probability nucleotide sequences were removed to address suspected cross-contamination and a sequencing artifact. For each public chain, a later analysis derived a clonal expansion index from normalized ranks of inferred template counts within each repertoire. A later analysis computed generation probabilities with a VDJ recombination model fitted to out-of-frame rearrangements, and checked the results against IGoR. In a later analysis, hypergeometric tests were used to score TCR-TCR, TCR-HLA and TCR-CMV co-occurrence, with a repertoire-size bias correction applied to TCR pairs. A later analysis estimated false discovery rates by permuting HLA or CMV assignments 20 times. A later analysis grouped co-occurring TCRs with DBSCAN, adding TCRdist sequence similarity when clustering within HLA-allele-positive subsets. Co-occurrence clustering excluded repertoires with fewer than 30,000 or more than 120,000 public chains, plus five with anomalous nucleotide sharing. Entries here come from immuneACCESS through TCRdb and include only in-frame sequences with V and J called. Some clones fail to appear in such tables; in the studies checked, an unresolved V gene covers under half of the shortfall, and the cause of the remainder is unknown. Clone size and the V and J calls come from that table; the DNA yielded D and trimming. The sample contains roughly 240,000 clones, approximately 84% of them found a single time. The biggest ten clones account for 0.2% to 0.25% of the sample.

Inclusive of the bounding cysteine and phenylalanine, the CDR3 is 14 residues long. Only the CDR3 portion is preserved as DNA: 42 bases, with reading frame beginning at the first base. This record belongs to a study of cytomegalovirus exposure and HLA in healthy donors (TCRdb year 2017). Background on the whole study: An earlier analysis of approximately 640 of the donors reported more than 250 Gb of sequence data and 100 million to 140 million unique TCR beta sequences from approximately 180 million T cells. Around 330 gigabases of sequencing data and 91 million or so unique TCR sequences made up an early release that covered 500 to 700 HLA-typed donors. Of the approximately 370 genotyped donors, less than 85% were placed in the genetic ancestry cluster associated with self-reported Caucasian donors. The study aimed to test whether signatures of past pathogen exposure could be identified by cataloging public T cell receptors. The study used immunosequencing to profile the T cell repertoires of 600 to 850 subjects and linked those repertoires to cytomegalovirus serostatus. Along with the roughly 610-subject first cohort, a separate validation cohort of over 90 different subjects was used. To predict cytomegalovirus infection status, the study combined high-throughput TCR immunosequencing, statistical association of individual TCRs with disease status, and machine learning. In a later analysis, previously published TCR beta repertoires from roughly 710 donors were re-analyzed and high-resolution HLA genotyping was added so that TCR occurrence patterns could be studied. Rather than drawing on any new phenotypic data, the later analysis identified candidate immune exposures from TCR beta sequences and the way those sequences occurred across donors. To decide whether each TCR beta V gene segment behaved as functional or pseudogenic, an earlier analysis of approximately 600 of the donors relied on high-throughput TCR beta sequencing. Alongside the repertoire data, information on donor age, sex, ethnicity and CMV serostatus was compiled. A later genetic analysis used genome-wide SNP genotypes for 398 of the 666 donors, treating that subset as a discovery cohort. Every repertoire in the discovery cohort had been generated on one and the same sequencing platform. HLA typing included class I and class II loci at four-digit resolution. Typing coverage varied by locus: about 620-630 donors for A, B, C, DRB1 and DQB1; 522 for DQA1; around 610 for DPA1; approximately 490 for DPB1. Because of strong linkage in the cohort, a handful of DR-DQ haplotypes were treated as single units for association and clustering. On average, roughly 250,000 unique TCR beta nucleotide sequences were sequenced per donor among fewer than 500 genotyped donors of the cohort, with approximately 18% of those sequences being non-productive.

The cohort was made up of around 720 healthy bone marrow donors. Cohort members were all nominally healthy when sampled, although unrecorded immune exposures were likely present. The donor was CMV seronegative and belonged to the group of 350 or so seronegative cohort members. A peripheral blood sample was provided by each donor, and peripheral blood mononuclear cells were used for TCR beta sequencing. Genomic DNA was extracted from the blood cell samples with the Qiagen DNeasy Blood Extraction Kit. What the work shows at the level of the full study, not this receptor alone: Compared with the roughly 670-donor mean, donors in an Asian-associated ancestry cluster had fewer N-insertions in productive TCRs, according to a later genetic analysis. Assigning TCR associations to individual alleles was difficult when HLA alleles, especially DR and DQ, strongly co-occurred. A later analysis found that TCR association rates varied across HLA loci, with DRB1 alleles showing the most associated TCRs and HLA-C alleles the fewest. Three of the identified cytomegalovirus-associated TCR beta chains were confirmed in vitro to be specific for cytomegalovirus antigens. The authors suggested that the approach could potentially be generalized to other disease states and immunological phenotypes. The study gave a list of roughly 150 TCR beta chains associated with cytomegalovirus. Compared with equally common non-associated chains, HLA-associated TCR beta chains in a later analysis were more clonally expanded and had lower generation probabilities. Because HLA typing was unavailable for some donors at each locus, only the typed subset was used in association tests. A later analysis found that most CMV-associated TCR beta chains appeared HLA-restricted, with HLA associations seemingly driven largely by CMV exposure. A later genetic analysis associated a missense DCLRE1C variant with V-gene and J-gene trimming of TCR beta chains, and an independent cohort replicated the association. Because the 87-base-pair reads could not distinguish some IMGT-functional V segments, including TRBV6-2 and TRBV6-3, those segments were excluded. At a false discovery rate of 0.05, a later analysis linked 16,951 TCR beta sequences to specific HLA alleles. Because counts were too low, roughly 16 rarely observed V segments, including chromosome 9 orphons, were excluded from the earlier analysis of 500 to 700 of the donors. Linkage disequilibrium might explain the correlated functional status among segregating V segments, but an unknown experimental factor could not be excluded. In an earlier analysis of more than 500 of the donors, most TCR beta V segments appeared in productive rearrangements about 87% or about 30% of the time, broadly matching IMGT annotations. In a later analysis, several top co-occurrence clusters were reported to appear linked to parvovirus B19, influenza, CMV and Epstein-Barr virus. A further reported finding was that TCR beta sequences accurately predicted the HLA-A and HLA-B alleles for most subjects in the first cohort. Cytomegalovirus status was reported to be diagnosed by the classifier with high specificity and sensitivity in both the original and validation cohorts. Immune exposure information for the cohort was limited to CMV serostatus. This cohort had only TCR beta chains sequenced, and the lack of alpha or paired-chain data limited which features could be detected. Sequencing depth was assumed to be roughly uniform across donors in the presence/absence analyses, though that assumption may not hold. While some public TCRs were present in many individuals, most TCR sequences turned up only very rarely across donors. A group of highly shared sequence variants was considered likely to be a technical artifact of the sequencing pipeline.

The V and J genes are TRBV21-1 and TRBJ2-4; whether TRBD1, the table's D call, matches the DNA was not checked. TRBV21-1 is an annotated pseudogene. The origin of this receptor is a girl aged 2 to 10 in good health and CMV-seronegative. Sequenced input: PBMCs. The DNA is as follows: TGTGCCAGCAGCAGCCGGGACAGTCAAAACATTCAGTACTTC. Its translation reads: CASSSRDSQNIQYF.